This T cell receptor beta chain was found in a study of shared clonotypes between healthy human individuals. Positive CCR7 selection of CD45RO-negative cells yielded the naive CD8 cells, and terminally differentiated effector memory CD45RA+ cells were excluded. Trimming stripped 2 bases from V and 5 bases from J, with 13 bases between. CDR3 length: 14 amino acids. The germline V gene encodes CDR1 SGHRS and CDR2 YFSETQ. Sorted-subset replicate PCR reactions were performed with approximately 200 ng DNA, corresponding to roughly 30,000 T cell genomes. Method: immunoSEQ multiplex PCR; TCRdb's copy keeps in-frame clones and lacks some. The sample yields under 2,000,000 clones, about 95% seen once.

Sequenced: naive CD8+ T cells sorted from blood. The gene calls are TRBV5-1 and TRBJ2-5; D not certain. The receptor comes from a man aged 18 to 30 in good health. This CDR3 is CASSFSTHAETQYF. Here the CDR3 DNA reads TGCGCCAGCAGCTTCTCCACCCACGCGGAGACCCAGTACTTC.